Presented here are 10 T cell receptor beta chains from one specimen sequenced in a study of blood T cell repertoires in COVID-19. Clones were read by immunoSEQ multiplex PCR, and TCRdb kept only the in-frame ones, dropping some. Found here are some 96,000 clones, more than 75% of them singletons; the top ten hold about a tenth. The sequenced material came from peripheral blood. All receptors derive from a man in his fifties with acute or convalescent COVID-19.

V usage is TRBV14 and J usage is TRBJ2-5, with D possibly being TRBD2 (7 bases). Per germline, CDR1 SGHDN and CDR2 FVKESK. This CDR3 comprises 18 residues. V lost 1 base and J 1 base, leaving 19 bases between the germline ends. CDR3 sequence reads: CASSQGPAGGGIQETQYF. Here the CDR3 DNA reads TGTGCCAGCAGCCAAGGCCCCGCCGGCGGGGGCATCCAAGAGACCCAGTACTTC.

The chain has TRBV30 and TRBJ1-1, with TRBD1 as a possible D gene (6 bases). Trimming removed 0 bases at V and 3 bases at J, with 8 bases between. Germline CDR1 GTSNPN, CDR2 SVGIG (reference sequence). The CDR3 is 13 amino acids. CDR3 in amino acids: CAWSVQGYTEAFF. As DNA, the CDR3 is TGTGCCTGGAGTGTTCAGGGGTACACTGAAGCTTTCTTT.

This clone is labeled as medium-sized. This chain joins TRBV4-1 and TRBJ2-2; TRBD2 matches at 13 bases. Germline trimming cut 2 bases from V and 0 bases from J; bases unmatched to any gene: 3. The CDR3 spans 18 residues. Germline values: CDR1 MGHRA, CDR2 YSYEKL. The CDR3 sequence: CASSQMGLAGTNTGELFF. In nucleotides, the CDR3 is TGCGCCAGCAGCCAAATGGGACTAGCGGGAACGAACACCGGGGAGCTGTTTTTT.

This chain connects TRBV7-9 to TRBJ1-1, with D maybe TRBD1 (5 bases). The germline CDR1 and CDR2 sequences are SEHNR and FQNEAQ (reference sequence). There are 14 residues in the CDR3. The V gene lost 4 bases and the J gene lost 3 bases, with 12 bases spanning the gap. CDR3 bases: TGTGCCAGCAGCTCAAGGGGTTCTGACACTGAAGCTTTCTTT. It encodes CASSSRGSDTEAFF. The complete variable domain, with remaining parts taken from reference TRBV7-9 and TRBJ1-1, reads DTGVSQNPRHKITKRGQNVTFRCDPISEHNRLYWYRQTLGQGPEFLTYFQNEAQLEKSRLLSDRFSAERPKGSFSTLEIQRTEQGDSAMYLCASSSRGSDTEAFFGQGTRLTVV.

The J gene is TRBJ2-1, the V gene TRBV9; TRBD2 matches 13 bases. Germline V CDR1 and CDR2: SGDLS, YYNGEE. The CDR3 covers 14 residues. The V segment lost 3 bases and the J segment 7 bases; nucleotides outside the gene matches: 1. For the CDR3, the DNA is TGTGCCAGCAGCGCGGGACTAGCGGGGAATGAGCAGTTCTTC. Protein sequence: CASSAGLAGNEQFF.

The rearrangement joins TRBV11-2 to TRBJ2-7, with a possible D match to TRBD2 (6 bases). This CDR3 has 15 residues. Germline V gene data show CDR1 as SGHAT and CDR2 as FQNNGV. Trimming removed 0 bases at V and 0 bases at J, with 9 bases between. The CDR3 is CASSLDWRDSYEQYF. In DNA form, the CDR3 reads TGTGCCAGCAGCTTAGACTGGCGGGACTCCTACGAGCAGTACTTC.

This sequence joins TRBV7-2 and TRBJ2-2, with 14 bases identical to TRBD2. V trimming: 3 bases; J trimming: 4 bases; junction bases outside the gene matches: 7. From germline, CDR1 is SGHTA and CDR2 FQGNSA. The CDR3 covers 18 residues. The CDR3 region has the DNA TGTGCCAGCAGCTTTACGGGACTAGCGGGAGAAGTCACCGGGGAGCTGTTTTTT. Translation gives CASSFTGLAGEVTGELFF.

The rearrangement joins TRBV2 to TRBJ2-1, with TRBD1 matching over 8 bases. The germline V gene encodes CDR1 SNHLY and CDR2 FYNNEI. This CDR3 is 15 amino acids long. With V trimmed by 5 bases and J by 7 bases, 10 bases remained unmatched. CDR3 bases: TGTGCCAGCAGTCCCCAGGGGGCAAGTGGGAATGAGCAGTTCTTC. It codes for CASSPQGASGNEQFF.

This clone was picked up many times. This chain uses TRBV6-5 with TRBJ2-2, with TRBD1 as a possible D gene (6 bases). V was cut by 6 bases and J by 3 bases, with 11 bases left in between. The germline CDR1 and CDR2 sequences are MNHEY and SVGAGI. CDR3 length equals 14 residues. This chain's CDR3 is CASSRQAYTGELFF. In DNA form, the CDR3 reads TGTGCCAGCAGCCGACAGGCGTACACCGGGGAGCTGTTTTTT.

The chain employs TRBV6-6 and TRBJ2-7, with a possible D match to TRBD1 (6 bases). The germline gives CDR1 MNHNY, CDR2 SVGAGI (reference sequence). The CDR3 runs 15 residues. The V gene lost 4 bases and the J gene lost 4 bases, with 17 bases spanning the gap. CDR3 coding DNA: TGTGCCAGCAGTTCCCCCACAGGGACCGAGTACGAGCAGTACTTC. Encoded protein: CASSSPTGTEYEQYF.